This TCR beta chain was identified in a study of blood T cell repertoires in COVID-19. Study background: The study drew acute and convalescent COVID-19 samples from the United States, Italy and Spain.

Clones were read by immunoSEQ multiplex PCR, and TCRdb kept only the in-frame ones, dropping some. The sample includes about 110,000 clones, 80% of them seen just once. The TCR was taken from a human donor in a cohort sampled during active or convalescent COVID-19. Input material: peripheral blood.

The CDR3 region is CASSLPGQRRETQYF. The CDR3 DNA reads TGTGCCAGCAGCTTACCGGGACAGCGCAGGGAGACCCAGTACTTC. The chain uses TRBV5-4 and TRBJ2-5; 7 bases are shared with TRBD1. Per the germline V gene, CDR1 is SGHNT and CDR2 is YYREEE (reference sequence). This CDR3 region has 15 residues. The J segment lost 5 bases and the V segment lost 2 bases, leaving 9 bases of the junction unmatched. Looking up the rest from reference TRBV5-4 and TRBJ2-5 gives the full variable domain: ETGVTQSPTHLIKTRGQQVTLRCSSQSGHNTVSWYQQALGQGPQFIFQYYREEENGRGNFPPRFSGLQFPNYSSELNVNALELDDSALYLCASSLPGQRRETQYFGPGTRLLVL.